Following are 20 T cell receptor beta chains from one sample sequenced in a study of sequential checkpoint blockade in melanoma. Libraries were prepared by immunoSEQ multiplex PCR; TCRdb keeps only in-frame clonotypes and omits some of them. The table has some 5,100 clones, approximately 82% seen once. Noted treatment: randomized to nivolumab then ipilimumab (arm A) or the reverse (arm B). Sequenced here: CD8+ T cells sorted from blood (inferred from file names), sampled from a patient given nivolumab and ipilimumab in sequence. These receptor sequences come from a human donor with melanoma.

This chain joins TRBV29-1 and TRBJ2-7, with unresolved D. V dropped 6 bases and J dropped 6 bases, with 15 bases sitting between them. CDR3 length: 12 residues. From germline, CDR1 is SQVTM and CDR2 ANQGSEA. CDR3 in DNA: TGCAGCGTGAGAGATGCGAACGGCGAGCAGTACTTC. Translating it yields CSVRDANGEQYF.

Only a few counts were recorded for this clone. The rearrangement links TRBV7-9 to TRBJ2-7; 11 bases fit TRBD1. This CDR3 has 15 residues. V lost 5 bases and J lost 6; bases outside the gene matches: 9. Germline CDR1 reads SEHNR; CDR2 reads FQNEAQ (reference sequence). Written as DNA, the CDR3 is TGTGCCAGCAGCCGGAGGGACAGGGGGTTTGGCGAGCAGTACTTC. Translating gives CASSRRDRGFGEQYF.

The chain is built from TRBV5-1 and TRBJ2-7; tentatively, D is TRBD1 (6 bases). This CDR3 region has 13 residues. V was cut by 3 bases and J by 1 base, with 8 bases left in between. CDR1 is SGHRS, CDR2 YFSETQ, per germline. The CDR3 is CASSYRVSYEQYF. DNA for the CDR3: TGCGCCAGCAGCTACAGGGTTTCCTACGAGCAGTACTTC.

This chain's CDR3 is CAISEWVSGEYNEQFF. DNA of the CDR3: TGTGCCATCAGTGAGTGGGTTAGCGGGGAGTACAATGAGCAGTTCTTC. This sequence joins TRBV10-3 and TRBJ2-1; 8 bases are a match to TRBD2. CDR1 is ENHRY, CDR2 SYGVKD, per germline. CDR3 length equals 16 residues. The J segment lost 4 bases and the V segment lost 1 base, leaving 6 bases of the junction unmatched.

J is TRBJ2-7 and V is TRBV5-4; D is possibly TRBD1 (5 bases). This CDR3 comprises 14 residues. CDR1 SGHNT and CDR2 YYREEE come from the germline V gene (reference sequence). Trimming removed 0 bases at V and 5 bases at J, with 12 bases between. In DNA form, the CDR3 reads TGTGCCAGCAGCTTGGCAGGGTACGTTAACGAGCAGTACTTC. This codes for CASSLAGYVNEQYF.

This clone was found once. CDR3 in amino acids: CASSPRTDSYYTF. The CDR3 DNA follows: TGCGCCAGCAGTCCTAGGACCGACAGCTACTACACCTTC. This chain connects TRBV10-1 to TRBJ1-2, with TRBD1 as a possible D gene (5 bases). The CDR3 loop spans 13 amino acids. The V end lost 5 bases, the J end lost 10 bases, and 17 bases lay between the germline ends. Germline V gene sequence: CDR1 WNHNN, CDR2 SYGVQD (reference sequence).

This clone was observed a single time. The chain employs TRBV2 and TRBJ1-2; TRBD1 might be the D (5 bases). The CDR3 consists of 13 residues. The ends were cut back, 4 bases at V and 2 bases at J, with 8 bases in the middle. Germline CDR1 reads SNHLY; CDR2 reads FYNNEI. As DNA, the CDR3 is TGTGCCAGCAGTGGTCGGGGGAACTATGGCTACACCTTC. Protein: CASSGRGNYGYTF.

V is TRBV9 and J is TRBJ2-5, with TRBD1 as a possible D gene (5 bases). V was pared by 0 bases and J by 4 bases, with 10 bases between. CDR3 length equals 14 residues. Germline V gene data show CDR1 as SGDLS and CDR2 as YYNGEE. The CDR3 here is CASSVAYQGETQYF. The DNA for the CDR3 is TGTGCCAGCAGCGTAGCCTATCAGGGAGAGACCCAGTACTTC.

This clone appeared a few times. The CDR3 spells CASTTDSGWTEAFF. The CDR3 DNA reads as TGTGCCAGTACAACTGACAGTGGATGGACTGAAGCTTTCTTT. The chain recombines TRBV19 with TRBJ1-1; TRBD1 might be the D (5 bases). CDR1 is LNHDA and CDR2 is SQIVND in the germline V gene (reference sequence). CDR3 length: 14 amino acids. V lost 7 bases to trimming and J lost 5 bases, with 17 bases between them.

The chain joins TRBV4-2 to TRBJ2-6, with TRBD1 matching over 9 bases. In germline, CDR1 is LGHNA, CDR2 YNFKEQ. The CDR3 has 18 residues. After removal of 5 bases from V and 0 bases from J, the junction contained 8 bases not matched to a gene. CDR3 protein: CASSSRTGAPSGANVLTF. The CDR3 DNA is TGTGCCAGCAGCTCAAGGACAGGGGCTCCCTCTGGGGCCAACGTCCTGACTTTC.

The V call is TRBV7-3, the J call TRBJ2-7, with 9 nucleotides matching TRBD2. This CDR3 has 15 residues. Trimming took 0 bases from V and 5 from J; bases not matched to a gene: 5. Germline CDR1 reads SGHTA; CDR2 reads FQGTGA. CDR3 bases: TGTGCCAGCAGCTTAACTGGCGGGGGGGCCAACGAGCAGTACTTC. Its translation is CASSLTGGGANEQYF.

This chain joins TRBV6-1 and TRBJ1-1; D is perhaps TRBD1 (6 bases). V gave up 2 bases and J gave up 1 base, with 17 bases separating them. CDR1 is MNHNS, CDR2 SASEGT, per germline. This CDR3 region has 17 residues. The CDR3 protein is CASSEHGQGRTNTEAFF. In DNA, the CDR3 is TGTGCCAGCAGTGAACACGGTCAGGGGCGTACGAACACTGAAGCTTTCTTT.

J is TRBJ2-3 and V is TRBV7-9; TRBD1 agrees at 7 bases. J lost 0 bases, V lost 4 bases, and 7 bases had no gene match. CDR1 is SEHNR and CDR2 is FQNEAQ in the germline V gene (reference sequence). CDR3 length: 16 amino acids. CDR3 region: CASSSTDRKSTDTQYF. The CDR3 bases are TGTGCCAGCAGCTCAACGGACAGGAAGAGCACAGATACGCAGTATTTT.

Only one count was recorded for this clone. V is TRBV4-1 and J is TRBJ2-2, with D possibly TRBD1 on 6 matching bases. The V end was cut by 0 bases, the J end by 4 bases, with 9 bases between. The CDR3 loop spans 15 amino acids. CDR1 is MGHRA and CDR2 is YSYEKL in the germline V gene. This CDR3 reads CASSQDRGVTGELFF. The CDR3 DNA reads TGCGCCAGCAGCCAAGACAGGGGAGTCACCGGGGAGCTGTTTTTT.

The chain combines TRBV9 with TRBJ2-7; D uncertain. V lost 0 bases to trimming and J lost 0 bases, with 4 bases between them. Germline values: CDR1 SGDLS, CDR2 YYNGEE. The CDR3 has 13 residues. CDR3: CASSVDNSYEQYF. DNA for the CDR3: TGTGCCAGCAGCGTAGACAACTCCTACGAGCAGTACTTC. The entire variable domain, with the rest obtained from reference TRBV9 and TRBJ2-7, is as follows: DSGVTQTPKHLITATGQRVTLRCSPRSGDLSVYWYQQSLDQGLQFLIQYYNGEERAKGNILERFSAQQFPDLHSELNLSSLELGDSALYFCASSVDNSYEQYFGPGTRLTVT.

CDR3 amino acids: CASSLGTVNTEAFF. Written as DNA, the CDR3 is TGTGCCAGCAGTTTAGGGACAGTAAACACTGAAGCTTTCTTT. The rearrangement joins TRBV28 to TRBJ1-1; 7 bases are a match to TRBD1. Germline CDR1 MDHEN, CDR2 SYDVKM. CDR3 length: 14 amino acids. V lost 2 bases, J lost 2 bases, and 2 bases stayed unmatched.

The CDR3 DNA sequence: TGTGCCAGCAGCGTAGAAGGGGCAGCGGGGGCGAACACTGAAGCTTTCTTT. Its protein product is CASSVEGAAGANTEAFF. The genes are TRBV9 and TRBJ1-1; perhaps TRBD1 as D (6 bases). CDR3 length: 17 amino acids. From germline, CDR1 is SGDLS and CDR2 YYNGEE. Trimming removed 0 bases from V and 1 base from J, with 16 bases in between. Based on the CDR3 plus reference TRBV9 and TRBJ1-1, the full variable domain is DSGVTQTPKHLITATGQRVTLRCSPRSGDLSVYWYQQSLDQGLQFLIQYYNGEERAKGNILERFSAQQFPDLHSELNLSSLELGDSALYFCASSVEGAAGANTEAFFGQGTRLTVV.

V gene TRBV2 combines with J gene TRBJ1-1; D unresolved. From germline, CDR1 is SNHLY and CDR2 FYNNEI. Trimming took 4 bases from V and 8 from J, leaving 5 bases between them. The CDR3 extends over 10 amino acids. The CDR3, as DNA: TGTGCCAGCAGTGTTGGCGAAGCTTTCTTT. Its translation is CASSVGEAFF. Supplemented by reference TRBV2 and TRBJ1-1, the full variable domain reads EPEVTQTPSHQVTQMGQEVILRCVPISNHLYFYWYRQILGQKVEFLVSFYNNEISEKSEIFDDQFSVERPDGSNFTLKIRSTKLEDSAMYFCASSVGEAFFGQGTRLTVV.

This clone was found a few times. V gene TRBV2 combines with J gene TRBJ2-7; 8 bases line up with TRBD2. CDR3 size: 13 residues. The germline V gene has CDR1 SNHLY and CDR2 FYNNEI. The junction had 8 bases not matched to a gene; V was cut back by 6 bases and J by 7 bases. As DNA, the CDR3 is TGTGCCAGCAGGCCGGGACTAGAAAGGGAGCAGTACTTC. Translating it yields CASRPGLEREQYF.

J is TRBJ2-7 and V is TRBV29-1, with a tentative D call TRBD1 (6 bases). Between the trimmed V and J ends, which lost 3 bases and 2 bases, there was a span of 20 bases. Germline loops: CDR1 SQVTM, CDR2 ANQGSEA. CDR3 length: 16 amino acids. DNA for the CDR3: TGCAGCGTTGAGTGTCCCGGGACACACGAGACCTACGAGCAGTACTTC. Translating gives CSVECPGTHETYEQYF.